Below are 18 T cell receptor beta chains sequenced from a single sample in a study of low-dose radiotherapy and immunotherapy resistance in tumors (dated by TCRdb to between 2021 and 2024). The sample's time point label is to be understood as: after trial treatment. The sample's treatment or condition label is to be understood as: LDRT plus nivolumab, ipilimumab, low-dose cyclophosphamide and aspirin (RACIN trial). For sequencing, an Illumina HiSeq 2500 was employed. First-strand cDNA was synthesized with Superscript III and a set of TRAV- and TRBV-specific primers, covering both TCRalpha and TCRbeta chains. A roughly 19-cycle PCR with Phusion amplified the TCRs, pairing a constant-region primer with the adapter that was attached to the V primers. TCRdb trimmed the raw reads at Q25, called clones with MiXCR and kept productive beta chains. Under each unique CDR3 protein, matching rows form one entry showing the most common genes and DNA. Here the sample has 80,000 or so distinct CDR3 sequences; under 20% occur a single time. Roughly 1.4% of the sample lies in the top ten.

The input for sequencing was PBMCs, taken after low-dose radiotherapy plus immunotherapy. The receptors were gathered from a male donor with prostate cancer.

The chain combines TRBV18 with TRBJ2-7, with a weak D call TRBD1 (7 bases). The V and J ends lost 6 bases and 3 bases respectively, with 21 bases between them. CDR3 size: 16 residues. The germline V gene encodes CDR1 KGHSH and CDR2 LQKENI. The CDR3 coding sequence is TGTGCCAGCTCCCTTTACGACAGGGAGGTACGCTACGAGCAGTACTTC. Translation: CASSLYDREVRYEQYF.

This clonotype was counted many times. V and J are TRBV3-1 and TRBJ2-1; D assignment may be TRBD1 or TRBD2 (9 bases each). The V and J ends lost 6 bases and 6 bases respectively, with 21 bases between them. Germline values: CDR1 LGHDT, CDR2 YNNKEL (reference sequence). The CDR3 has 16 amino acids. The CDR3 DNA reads TGTGCCAGCAGGGACAGGGGCGGGAGGGCCTCCAATGAGCAGTTCTTC. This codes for CASRDRGGRASNEQFF.

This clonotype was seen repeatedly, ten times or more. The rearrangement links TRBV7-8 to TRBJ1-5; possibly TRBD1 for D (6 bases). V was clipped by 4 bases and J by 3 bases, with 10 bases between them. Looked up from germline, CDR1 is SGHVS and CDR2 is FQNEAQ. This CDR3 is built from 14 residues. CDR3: CASSSGVYNQPQHF. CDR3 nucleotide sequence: TGTGCCAGCAGCTCAGGGGTCTACAATCAGCCCCAGCATTTT.

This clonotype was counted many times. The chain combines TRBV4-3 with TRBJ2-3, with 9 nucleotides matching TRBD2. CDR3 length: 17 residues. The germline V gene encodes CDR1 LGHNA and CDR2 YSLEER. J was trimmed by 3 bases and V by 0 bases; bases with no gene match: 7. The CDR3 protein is CASSQDLAGSVTDTQYF. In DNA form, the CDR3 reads TGCGCCAGCAGCCAAGATCTAGCGGGATCGGTGACAGATACGCAGTATTTT.

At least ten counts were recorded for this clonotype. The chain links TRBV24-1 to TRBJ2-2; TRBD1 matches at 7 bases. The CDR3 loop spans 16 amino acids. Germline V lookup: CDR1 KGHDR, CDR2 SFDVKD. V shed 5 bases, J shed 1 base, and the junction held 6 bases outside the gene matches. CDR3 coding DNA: TGTGCCACCAGTGTTTCGGGACAGCTGAACACCGGGGAGCTGTTTTTT. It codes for CATSVSGQLNTGELFF.

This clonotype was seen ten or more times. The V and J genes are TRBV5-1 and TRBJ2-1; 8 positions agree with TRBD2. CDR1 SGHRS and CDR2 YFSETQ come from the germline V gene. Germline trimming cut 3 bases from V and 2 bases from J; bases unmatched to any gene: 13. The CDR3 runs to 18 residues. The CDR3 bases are TGCGCCAGCAGCTCGTCCCCAATAAGCGGGAGTCCCTACAATGAGCAGTTCTTC. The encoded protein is CASSSSPISGSPYNEQFF.

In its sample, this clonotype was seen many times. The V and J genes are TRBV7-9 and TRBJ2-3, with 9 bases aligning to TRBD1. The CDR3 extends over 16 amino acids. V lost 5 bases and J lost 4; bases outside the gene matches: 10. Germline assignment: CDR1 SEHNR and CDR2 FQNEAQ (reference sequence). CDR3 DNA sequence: TGTGCCAGCAGCCAAGCAGGACAGGGGACCGCAGATACGCAGTATTTT. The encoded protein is CASSQAGQGTADTQYF.

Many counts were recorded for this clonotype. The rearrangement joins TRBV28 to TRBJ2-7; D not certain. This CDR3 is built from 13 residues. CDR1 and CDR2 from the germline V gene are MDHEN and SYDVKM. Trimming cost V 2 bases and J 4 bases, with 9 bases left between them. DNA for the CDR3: TGTGCCAGCAGTTTAAACACCGGATACGAGCAGTACTTC. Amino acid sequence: CASSLNTGYEQYF.

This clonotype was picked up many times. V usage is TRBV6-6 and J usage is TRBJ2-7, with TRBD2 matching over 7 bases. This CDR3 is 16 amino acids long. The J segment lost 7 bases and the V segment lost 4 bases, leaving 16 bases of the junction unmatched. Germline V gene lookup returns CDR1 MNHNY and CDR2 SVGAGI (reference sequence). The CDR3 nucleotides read TGTGCCAGCAGTTCGGGACTAAGCCCGGGCGGAGGTGAGCAGTACTTC. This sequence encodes CASSSGLSPGGGEQYF.

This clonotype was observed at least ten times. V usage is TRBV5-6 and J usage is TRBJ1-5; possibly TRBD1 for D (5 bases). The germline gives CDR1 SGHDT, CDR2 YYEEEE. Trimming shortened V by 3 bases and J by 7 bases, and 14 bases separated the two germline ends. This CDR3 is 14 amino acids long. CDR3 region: CASSWGEFGQPQHF. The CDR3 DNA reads TGTGCCAGCAGCTGGGGGGAGTTCGGACAGCCCCAGCATTTT.

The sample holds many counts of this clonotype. CDR3: CASSAPGTGGNTDTQYF. The CDR3 coding sequence is TGTGCCAGCAGCGCCCCCGGGACAGGGGGTAACACAGATACGCAGTATTTT. The chain combines TRBV12-3 or TRBV12-4 with TRBJ2-3; 11 positions match TRBD1. The CDR3 consists of 17 residues. V lost 6 bases, J lost 2 bases, and 10 bases stayed unmatched.

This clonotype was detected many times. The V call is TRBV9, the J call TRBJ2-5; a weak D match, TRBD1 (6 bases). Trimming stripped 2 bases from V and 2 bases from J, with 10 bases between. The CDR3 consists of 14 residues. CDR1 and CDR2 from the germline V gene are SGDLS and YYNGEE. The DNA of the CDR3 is TGTGCCAGCAGCGTGGGGGCAGCTCAAGAGACCCAGTACTTC. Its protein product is CASSVGAAQETQYF.

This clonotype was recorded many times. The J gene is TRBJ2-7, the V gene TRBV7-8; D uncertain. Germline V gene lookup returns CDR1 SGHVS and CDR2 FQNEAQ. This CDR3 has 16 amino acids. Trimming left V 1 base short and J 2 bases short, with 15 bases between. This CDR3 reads CASSLEVLIVPYEQYF. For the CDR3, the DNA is TGTGCCAGCAGCTTAGAAGTACTAATTGTCCCCTACGAGCAGTACTTC.

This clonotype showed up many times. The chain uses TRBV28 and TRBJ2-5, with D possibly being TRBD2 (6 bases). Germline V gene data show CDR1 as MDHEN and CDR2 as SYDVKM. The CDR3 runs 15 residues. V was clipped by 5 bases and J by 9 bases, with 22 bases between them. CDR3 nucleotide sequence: TGTGCCAGCAGTCTCTTCGGGACGGGGGAAAGGGCCCAGTACTTC. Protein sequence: CASSLFGTGERAQYF.

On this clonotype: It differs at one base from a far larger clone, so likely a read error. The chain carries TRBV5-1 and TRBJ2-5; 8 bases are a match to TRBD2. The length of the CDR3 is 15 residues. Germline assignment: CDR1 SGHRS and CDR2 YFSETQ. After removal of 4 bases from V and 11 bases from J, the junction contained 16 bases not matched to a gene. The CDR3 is CASSVTGGSYNEQYF. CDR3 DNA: TGCGCCAGCAGCGTGACGGGAGGGAGTTACAATGAGCAGTACTTC.

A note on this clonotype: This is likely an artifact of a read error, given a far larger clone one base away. CDR3 sequence: CASSPKGPETQYF. The CDR3 DNA is TGTGCCAGCAGCCCCAAGGGCCCAGAAACGCAGTATTTT. This chain links TRBV5-3 with TRBJ2-3; D not resolved. TRBV5-3 is given ORF status, its function remaining uncertain. This CDR3 spans 13 amino acids.

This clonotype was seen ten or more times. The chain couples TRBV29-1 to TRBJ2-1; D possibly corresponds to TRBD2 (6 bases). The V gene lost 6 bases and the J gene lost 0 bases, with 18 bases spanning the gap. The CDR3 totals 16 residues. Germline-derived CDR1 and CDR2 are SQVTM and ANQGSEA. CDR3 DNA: TGCAGCGTCGGATACGGGACTCTCAGCTCCTACAATGAGCAGTTCTTC. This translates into CSVGYGTLSSYNEQFF.

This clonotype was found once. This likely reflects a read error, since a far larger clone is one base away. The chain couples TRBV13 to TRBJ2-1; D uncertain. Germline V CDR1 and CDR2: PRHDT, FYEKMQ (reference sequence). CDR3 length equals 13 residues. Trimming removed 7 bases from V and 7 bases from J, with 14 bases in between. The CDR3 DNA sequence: TGTGCCAGCATCCTCGACCAGCAGAATGAGCAGTTCTTC. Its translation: CASILDQQNEQFF.